The rows below give T cell receptor beta chains drawn from one sample of a study of human T cells and chemical hapten exposure. Via MiXCR, TCRdb re-called the RACE reads, giving one row per CDR3 protein. The sample yields under 300,000 distinct CDR3 sequences, 7% to 10% seen once. The sample was whole blood, taken in connection with sensitization to the hapten diphenylcyclopropenone (DPC). These receptors were taken from a woman aged 40 to 49 with alopecia areata. Some clones in this sample may be carry-over from other donors' samples. The CDR3 runs from the conserved cysteine through the conserved F or W. Each record gives: V gene, J gene, CDR3 protein.

TRBV10-3	TRBJ1-2	CAISDREDYGYTF
TRBV5-1	TRBJ1-1	CASSLYGGNTEAFF
TRBV10-3	TRBJ1-2	CAISPSGTQYGYTF
TRBV11-2	TRBJ1-3	CASSGNRVSGNTIYF
TRBV6-2/TRBV6-3	TRBJ2-1	CASRVGTWSYNEQFF
TRBV11-2	TRBJ1-6	CASSTGVKNSPLHF
TRBV5-1	TRBJ2-5	CASSQARGPLEETQYF
TRBV7-9	TRBJ1-2	CASSPREGYGYTF
TRBV2	TRBJ1-1	CASSGRDTEAFF
TRBV5-1	TRBJ2-3	CASSLAWSSTDTQYF
TRBV20-1	TRBJ1-6	CSAQRTESSYNSPLHF
TRBV27	TRBJ2-5	CASSVAGPQETQYF
TRBV12-3/TRBV12-4	TRBJ2-3	CASSFFGGSADTQYF
TRBV11-2	TRBJ2-2	CASSTGYTGELFF
TRBV12-3/TRBV12-4	TRBJ2-3	CASSPGLAGGITDTQYF
TRBV20-1	TRBJ2-7	CSAKRRPGEYEQYF
TRBV10-3	TRBJ1-4	CAISPDPGRVEKLFF
TRBV28	TRBJ2-5	CASSSKTYQRAQETQYF
TRBV10-3	TRBJ2-5	CAISESEETQYF
TRBV7-6	TRBJ2-3	CASSLLGVGPGRSTDTQYF
TRBV12-5	TRBJ2-1	CASGLVLGSGRATKDNEQFF
TRBV7-2	TRBJ2-6	CASSFRSGANVLTF
TRBV6-5	TRBJ1-1	CASSGPTGNTEAFF
TRBV7-9	TRBJ2-3	CASKLHGEARITDTQYF
TRBV11-3	TRBJ2-7	CASSLDKSYEQYF
TRBV6-2/TRBV6-3	TRBJ2-1	CASSYPHNEQFF
TRBV9	TRBJ2-1	CASSVDSYSYNEQFF
TRBV4-1	TRBJ1-4	CASSQGQGRGEKLFF
TRBV4-2	TRBJ2-4	CASSQDWDSGRAGNIQYF
TRBV5-1	TRBJ1-1	CASSWNRDTEAFF
TRBV7-8	TRBJ1-5	CASSLAASVAQPQHF
TRBV2	TRBJ1-1	CASTRDLNTEAFF
TRBV21-1	TRBJ2-2	CATYEGEGTGELFF
TRBV7-9	TRBJ2-7	CASSQPARGEQYF
TRBV6-2/TRBV6-3	TRBJ2-1	CASSYSDLMNEQFF
TRBV27	TRBJ2-3	CASSPLTSGSTDTQYF
TRBV12-3/TRBV12-4	TRBJ1-1	CVSKKGQNLNTEAFF
TRBV4-3	TRBJ1-4	CASSQDPGVLDEKLFF
TRBV19	TRBJ2-1	CASSMGTSGNSYNEQFF
TRBV6-5	TRBJ2-3	CASSWSSGFTDTQYF
TRBV6-5	TRBJ2-2	CASSYWGQGALSGELFF
TRBV29-1	TRBJ2-3	CSVPRLISTDTQYF
TRBV28	TRBJ2-7	CASSSRASGSYEQYF
TRBV6-5	TRBJ2-5	CASSSLRTGGKKTQYF
TRBV7-9	TRBJ1-5	CASNGGHPNQPQHF
TRBV12-3/TRBV12-4	TRBJ2-7	CASRLTSEDSYEQYF
TRBV24-1	TRBJ2-3	CATSAWETDTQYF